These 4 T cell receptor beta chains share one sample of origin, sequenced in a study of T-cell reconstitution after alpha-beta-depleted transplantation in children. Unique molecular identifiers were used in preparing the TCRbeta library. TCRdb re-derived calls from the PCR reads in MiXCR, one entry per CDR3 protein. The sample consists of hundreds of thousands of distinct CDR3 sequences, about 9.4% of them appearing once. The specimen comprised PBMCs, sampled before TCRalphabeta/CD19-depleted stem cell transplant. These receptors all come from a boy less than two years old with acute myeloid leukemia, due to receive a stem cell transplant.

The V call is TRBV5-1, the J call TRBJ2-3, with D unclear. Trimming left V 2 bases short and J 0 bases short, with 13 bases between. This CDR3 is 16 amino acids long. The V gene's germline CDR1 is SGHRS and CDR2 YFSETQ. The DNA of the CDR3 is TGCGCCAGCAGCTTCGGCTCCGACTTTAGCACAGATACGCAGTATTTT. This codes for CASSFGSDFSTDTQYF.

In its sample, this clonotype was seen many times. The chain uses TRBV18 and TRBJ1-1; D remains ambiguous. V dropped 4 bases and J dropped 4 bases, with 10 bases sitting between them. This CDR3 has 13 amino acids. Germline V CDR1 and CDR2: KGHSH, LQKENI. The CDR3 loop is CASSLGFSTEAFF. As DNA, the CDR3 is TGTGCCAGCTCACTGGGGTTCTCCACTGAAGCTTTCTTT.

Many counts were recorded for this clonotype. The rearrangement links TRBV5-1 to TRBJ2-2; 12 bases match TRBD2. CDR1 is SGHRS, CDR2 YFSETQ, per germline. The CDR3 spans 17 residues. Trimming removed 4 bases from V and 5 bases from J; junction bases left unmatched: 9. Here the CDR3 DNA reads TGCGCCAGCAGCCAAGGACTAGCGGGAAATCCGACCGGGGAGCTGTTTTTT. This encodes CASSQGLAGNPTGELFF.

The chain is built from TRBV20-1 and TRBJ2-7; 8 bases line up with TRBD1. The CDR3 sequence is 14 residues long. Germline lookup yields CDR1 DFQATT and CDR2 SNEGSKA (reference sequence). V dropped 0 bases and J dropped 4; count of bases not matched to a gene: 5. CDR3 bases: TGCAGTGCTAGAGAACCAGGGGGCACATACGAGCAGTACTTC. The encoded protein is CSAREPGGTYEQYF.